This TCR beta chain was recovered during a study of CD8 T cells in ankylosing spondylitis. Findings of the study overall: Researchers reportedly found disease-linked clones significantly enriched in matched ankylosing spondylitis synovial fluid. Within peripheral blood, clones linked to disease were CD8+ and relatively rare.

This clonotype was detected only a few times. Its specificity is unknown. Quantitative barcoded 5'-RACE was used to prepare TCR beta libraries. TCRdb re-analysed the 5' RACE reads in MiXCR, keeping a single row per CDR3 protein. The sample shows 25,000 to 35,000 distinct CDR3 sequences, around 14% of them seen only once. The sequenced sample consisted of blood. The receptor comes from a male donor with ankylosing spondylitis or in good health (not recorded which).

CDR3 sequence: CASSAPSGPYEQYF. The DNA for the CDR3 is TGTGCCAGCAGTGCTCCTAGCGGCCCCTACGAGCAGTACTTC. The gene calls are TRBV2 and TRBJ2-7; 7 nucleotides match TRBD2. V lost 4 bases, J lost 2 bases, and 5 bases stayed unmatched. The CDR3 loop spans 14 amino acids. The germline V gene has CDR1 SNHLY and CDR2 FYNNEI.